The text below deals with one T cell receptor (beta chain). The antigen is unknown. Making the TCR beta libraries involved quantitative 5'-RACE with molecular barcodes. TCRdb reprocessed the 5' RACE reads with MiXCR, giving one entry per CDR3 protein. The profile covers roughly 300,000 distinct CDR3 sequences, with under 8.5% appearing a single time and roughly 14% taken by the ten largest. Germline V gene lookup returns CDR1 SGHNT and CDR2 YENEEA. Trimming shortened V by 5 bases and J by 2 bases, and 7 bases separated the two germline ends. The CDR3 length is 12 residues. This specimen belongs to a study of CD8 T cells in ankylosing spondylitis. Findings and limits, study-wide: Disease-associated clones were reportedly significantly overrepresented in matched ankylosing spondylitis synovial fluid. Clones linked to the disease showed a CD8+ phenotype. They occurred at relatively low frequencies in peripheral blood. Reports of some motif variants in reactive arthritis synovial fluid and blood predate this one. A TCR beta motif of eight highly homologous variants appeared characteristic of ankylosing spondylitis blood.

The specimen sequenced was blood, either unsorted or a sorted T cell fraction (not recorded which). This chain joins TRBV11-3 and TRBJ2-7; D uncertain. The source of this sequence is a male donor with ankylosing spondylitis. The CDR3 nucleotides are TGTGCCAGCAGCCCCGTCGCCTACGAGCAGTACTTC. Translated, it gives CASSPVAYEQYF.